Shown below are 10 T cell receptor beta chains from a single sample sequenced in a study of blood T cell repertoires in COVID-19. The protocol was immunoSEQ multiplex PCR, while the TCRdb copy is restricted to in-frame clones and leaves out a portion. The sample lists some 390,000 clones, around 87% occurring once. The sample comprised peripheral blood. These receptors came from a woman in her fifties or sixties with COVID-19, enrolled during active disease.

The chain is built from TRBV5-1 and TRBJ2-3; the D gene is possibly TRBD1 (6 bases). The V end was cut by 4 bases, the J end by 2 bases, with 11 bases between. The germline CDR1 and CDR2 sequences are SGHRS and YFSETQ. The CDR3 loop spans 14 amino acids. CDR3 region: CASSTDRSTDTQYF. The CDR3, as DNA: TGCGCCAGCAGCACCGACAGGTCCACAGATACGCAGTATTTT. Variable domain in full (rest from reference TRBV5-1 and TRBJ2-3): KAGVTQTPRYLIKTRGQQVTLSCSPISGHRSVSWYQQTPGQGLQFLFEYFSETQRNKGNFPGRFSGRQFSNSRSEMNVSTLELGDSALYLCASSTDRSTDTQYFGPGTRLTVL.

The chain joins TRBV5-1 to TRBJ2-3, with 8 bases that match TRBD1. Germline-derived CDR1 and CDR2 are SGHRS and YFSETQ. V was clipped by 4 bases and J by 6 bases; unmatched bases: 7. CDR3 length: 14 amino acids. The CDR3 DNA is TGCGCCAGCAGCCCCGGACAGGGTTTCGATACGCAGTATTTT. This encodes CASSPGQGFDTQYF.

CDR3 in DNA: TGTGCCTGGAGTGCCAAAGTCCGGACATCTAATTCACCCCTCCACTTT. Amino acid sequence: CAWSAKVRTSNSPLHF. This chain uses TRBV30 with TRBJ1-6; possible D gene TRBD1, 5 bases. Between the trimmed V and J ends, which lost 1 base and 6 bases, there was a span of 16 bases. CDR3 length: 16 amino acids. Germline CDR1 reads GTSNPN; CDR2 reads SVGIG (reference sequence). Combining the CDR3 with reference TRBV30 and TRBJ1-6 gives the whole variable domain SQTIHQWPATLVQPVGSPLSLECTVEGTSNPNLYWYRQAAGRGLQLLFYSVGIGQISSEVPQNLSASRPQDRQFILSSKKLLLSDSGFYLCAWSAKVRTSNSPLHFGNGTRLTVT.

Turning to this clone: Other nucleotide sequences in the sample specify the same CDR3. The V call is TRBV6-5, the J call TRBJ2-7; 7 bases are shared with TRBD1. CDR3 size: 13 residues. The ends lost 7 bases at V and 0 bases at J; junction bases unmatched: 3. Germline assignment: CDR1 MNHEY and CDR2 SVGAGI. CDR3: CASTGTVSYEQYF. The CDR3 DNA is TGTGCCAGCACTGGGACAGTCTCCTACGAGCAGTACTTC.

The CDR3 spells CASSQSGLSHSNQPQHF. The CDR3 DNA reads as TGCGCCAGCAGTCAATCGGGACTGAGCCATAGCAATCAGCCCCAGCATTTT. The chain recombines TRBV23-1 with TRBJ1-5; tentatively, D is TRBD1 (5 bases). TRBV23-1 is an ORF, and what it does is uncertain. This CDR3 contains 17 residues. V was pared by 0 bases and J by 0 bases, with 12 bases between.

V gene TRBV5-5 combines with J gene TRBJ2-1, with 13 positions matching TRBD2. Germline V gene sequence: CDR1 SGHKS, CDR2 YYEKEE (reference sequence). The CDR3 extends over 15 amino acids. J was trimmed by 15 bases and V by 3 bases; bases with no gene match: 12. The CDR3 DNA sequence: TGTGCCAGCAGCTCATTACCACTAGCGGGGGGGCCTATGTTCTTC. Its protein is CASSSLPLAGGPMFF.

The rearrangement joins TRBV6-5 to TRBJ1-2; D uncertain. V gave up 6 bases and J gave up 6 bases, with 11 bases separating them. This CDR3 contains 12 residues. Per the germline V gene, CDR1 is MNHEY and CDR2 is SVGAGI. CDR3 region: CASSYSLHGYTF. The CDR3 DNA is TGTGCCAGCAGCTACAGCTTACATGGCTACACCTTC.

This clone was counted once. The gene calls are TRBV6-4 and TRBJ1-2; TRBD1 is a possible D gene (6 bases). The ends were cut back, 5 bases at V and 0 bases at J, with 13 bases in the middle. There are 15 residues in the CDR3. CDR1 is MRHNA, CDR2 SNTAGT, per germline. The CDR3 is CASSRGGISNYGYTF. CDR3 sequence (DNA): TGTGCCAGCAGTAGGGGGGGAATATCTAACTATGGCTACACCTTC.

The chain links TRBV21-1 to TRBJ1-5; the table calls TRBD1, which could not be checked here. TRBV21-1 is labeled a pseudogene. The CDR3 totals 20 residues. CDR3 amino acids: CASSNTRTGGLAGSNQPQHF. The DNA for the CDR3 is TGTGCCAGCAGCAACACCCGGACAGGGGGGCTAGCGGGTAGCAATCAGCCCCAGCATTTT.

This clone was found once. This rearrangement joins TRBV6-4 to TRBJ2-3, with 16 bases aligning to TRBD2. Germline V gene lookup returns CDR1 MRHNA and CDR2 SNTAGT. The CDR3 totals 18 residues. With 1 base clipped from V and 7 bases from J, the junction kept 8 bases outside the gene matches. The DNA of the CDR3 is TGTGCCAGCAGTGACTACCCGGGACTAGCGGGGGGGCGGAATACGCAGTATTTT. Translating it yields CASSDYPGLAGGRNTQYF.